Listed below are T cell receptor beta chains from one sample, sequenced in a study of T cells in localized non-small cell lung cancer. TCRdb's copy holds only in-frame clones and misses some; the assay was immunoSEQ multiplex PCR. The profile covers about 76,000 clones, with roughly 83% appearing a single time and under 1.5% taken by the ten largest. This specimen consisted of peripheral blood, obtained before any cancer treatment. The source is a female donor over 55 with stage I lung adenocarcinoma. Each CDR3 is given with its conserved first and last residue.

TRBV18	TRBJ1-1	CASSPRGVENTEAFF
TRBV6-5	TRBJ1-2	CASRWTGKGTYGYTF
TRBV5-5	TRBJ2-7	CASSTEDRASSYEQYF
TRBV6-4	TRBJ1-1	CASSDSNRGTEAFF
TRBV4-1	TRBJ2-7	CASSQVPGFTYEQYF
TRBV19	TRBJ2-1	CASRIAGNSYNEQFF
TRBV19	TRBJ2-3	CASTQGLATDTQYF
TRBV15	TRBJ2-3	CATSRVGTSGDTQYF
TRBV4-3	TRBJ1-1	CASSPFRGYEAFF
TRBV5-1	TRBJ2-5	CASSMTGGQETQYF
TRBV7-9	TRBJ2-5	CASSPSPTAQETQYF
TRBV9	TRBJ1-3	CASTLGADSGNTIYF
TRBV5-1	TRBJ1-2	CASDGGDGYTF
TRBV4-1	TRBJ1-3	CASSQVAPALNSGNTIYF
TRBV5-1	TRBJ2-5	CASSLSGGKTQYF
TRBV7-9	TRBJ1-4	CASSARERRNEKLFF
TRBV4-2	TRBJ2-1	CASSPSQNRNEQFF
TRBV10-3	TRBJ1-1	CAISSKGGEDEAFF
TRBV28	TRBJ1-2	CASRSRDRGHYGYTF
TRBV2	TRBJ1-1	CASSENGLTEAFF
TRBV18	TRBJ2-3	CASSRVGDTQYF
TRBV4-2	TRBJ2-4	CASSQASPGRAKNIQYF
TRBV6-5	TRBJ2-7	CASRKPGTGHEQYF
TRBV6-1	.	CASSVDQVVYEQYF
TRBV28	TRBJ1-4	CASSSDRTSGINEKLFF
TRBV7-9	TRBJ2-3	CASSLVAPPDTQYF
TRBV4-3	TRBJ2-1	CASSQAFPGQGYNEQFF
TRBV9	TRBJ2-2	CASSTRDQYTGELFF
TRBV6-5	TRBJ2-1	CASSKPGRADEQFF
TRBV6-1	TRBJ2-5	CASRPLAGGPETQYF
TRBV19	TRBJ2-2	CASSINPRAGELFF
TRBV7-6	TRBJ2-7	CASSLFGGPNSYEQYF
TRBV7-2	TRBJ2-3	CASSPTSWDTQYF
TRBV10-3	TRBJ1-2	CAITDRAGYGYTF
TRBV6-5	TRBJ1-2	CASGQGLSYGYTF
TRBV4-3	TRBJ1-3	CASSHHERLGNTIYF
TRBV29-1	TRBJ2-7	CSIGTGGNYEQYF